A single sample gave rise to the 22 T cell receptor beta chains below, sequenced in a study of T cell responses to AZD1222 COVID-19 vaccine. The data were produced by immunoSEQ multiplex PCR, yet TCRdb's version contains in-frame clones alone and is incomplete. The sample includes about 120,000 clones, almost 90% of them seen just once. The specimen comprised peripheral blood, sampled on day 0 of AZD1222 vaccination. The receptor source for this set is an adult in good health.

The V call is TRBV14, the J call TRBJ1-6, with D unclear. The CDR3 is 13 residues long. Germline CDR1 and CDR2: SGHDN and FVKESK. V shed 3 bases and J shed 5 bases, with 5 bases lying between them. The DNA of the CDR3 is TGTGCCAGCAGCCATATAAATAATTCACCCCTCCACTTT. Its translation: CASSHINNSPLHF.

The chain uses TRBV28 and TRBJ2-1, with TRBD2 matching 13 bases. The ends lost 5 bases at V and 0 bases at J; junction bases unmatched: 10. Germline values: CDR1 MDHEN, CDR2 SYDVKM. The CDR3 has 19 amino acids. The CDR3: CASSPGTSGKGTSYNEQFF. As DNA, the CDR3 is TGTGCCAGCAGTCCCGGGACTAGCGGGAAGGGGACCTCCTACAATGAGCAGTTCTTC.

The chain is built from TRBV4-1 and TRBJ2-5; D possibly corresponds to TRBD2 (5 bases). The CDR3 has 16 residues. V lost 0 bases, J lost 1 base, and 12 bases lay in between. CDR1 is MGHRA and CDR2 is YSYEKL in the germline V gene. The CDR3: CASSQDWAGTQETQYF. CDR3 DNA sequence: TGCGCCAGCAGCCAAGATTGGGCGGGCACCCAAGAGACCCAGTACTTC.

V gene TRBV18 combines with J gene TRBJ1-3; maybe TRBD1 (6 bases). The CDR3 spans 15 residues. The germline V and J ends were trimmed by 6 bases and 1 base, with 13 bases remaining between them. CDR1 and CDR2 from the germline V gene are KGHSH and LQKENI. CDR3 sequence (DNA): TGTGCCAGCTCCCCGCAGGGGAGATCTGGAAACACCATATATTTT. Its translation is CASSPQGRSGNTIYF. The full variable domain, in which reference TRBV18 and TRBJ1-3 provide the parts outside the CDR3, is NAGVMQNPRHLVRRRGQEARLRCSPMKGHSHVYWYRQLPEEGLKFMVYLQKENIIDESGMPKERFSAEFPKEGPSILRIQQVVRGDSAAYFCASSPQGRSGNTIYFGEGSWLTVV.

The chain couples TRBV2 to TRBJ2-5; no definite D call. Deletions cut 4 bases from V and 3 bases from J, with 6 bases between. Germline lookup yields CDR1 SNHLY and CDR2 FYNNEI. This CDR3 has 12 residues. The CDR3 region has the DNA TGTGCCAGCAGTGGTCAGAAAGAGACCCAGTACTTC. As protein: CASSGQKETQYF.

The J gene is TRBJ1-2, the V gene TRBV18, with TRBD1 matching over 7 bases. The trim removed 0 bases at V and 0 bases at J, leaving 4 bases unmatched. CDR1 and CDR2 from the germline V gene are KGHSH and LQKENI. This CDR3 contains 16 residues. CDR3 sequence (DNA): TGTGCCAGCTCACCACCGAAGACAGGGACTAACTATGGCTACACCTTC. Translated, it gives CASSPPKTGTNYGYTF.

The V gene is TRBV28, the J gene TRBJ1-1, with D unresolved. There are 14 residues in the CDR3. Germline CDR1 is MDHEN and CDR2 is SYDVKM. V lost 0 bases and J lost 1, with 6 bases in between. The CDR3 loop is CASSLWNRNTEAFF. The CDR3 DNA is TGTGCCAGCAGTTTATGGAACAGGAACACTGAAGCTTTCTTT.

The chain combines TRBV6-5 with TRBJ1-1; weak D call: TRBD1 (6 bases). The CDR3 spans 16 residues. V lost 0 bases to trimming and J lost 1 base, with 12 bases between them. Germline lookup yields CDR1 MNHEY and CDR2 SVGAGI. The CDR3: CASSYSRVQGNTEAFF. CDR3 in DNA: TGTGCCAGCAGTTACTCGAGAGTACAGGGGAACACTGAAGCTTTCTTT.

This clone was seen only once. The rearrangement joins TRBV6-5 to TRBJ2-7; D may be TRBD1 or TRBD2 (6 bases each). The germline V gene encodes CDR1 MNHEY and CDR2 SVGAGI. V was clipped by 0 bases and J by 3 bases, with 12 bases between them. The CDR3 has 15 residues. The CDR3: CASSYSPRGHYEQYF. CDR3 nucleotides: TGTGCCAGCAGTTACTCGCCGCGGGGACACTACGAGCAGTACTTC.

The chain joins TRBV6-5 to TRBJ1-2, with D perhaps matching TRBD1 (5 bases). The CDR3 totals 13 residues. Germline lookup yields CDR1 MNHEY and CDR2 SVGAGI. V was trimmed by 10 bases and J by 1 base, leaving 13 bases between them. In DNA, the CDR3 is TGTGCCACTCATCGAGACAGTAACTATGGCTACACCTTC. Translation gives CATHRDSNYGYTF.

This chain joins TRBV7-7 and TRBJ2-7; 8 positions match TRBD2. The CDR3 totals 15 residues. The germline V gene has CDR1 SSHAT and CDR2 FNYEAQ (reference sequence). V lost 2 bases and J lost 6; bases outside the gene matches: 9. The CDR3 loop reads CASSLNSGDFGEQYF. The CDR3 coding sequence is TGTGCCAGCAGCTTAAATAGCGGGGACTTCGGCGAGCAGTACTTC. The full variable domain, rest sourced from reference TRBV7-7 and TRBJ2-7, is GAGVSQSPRYKVTKRGQDVTLRCDPISSHATLYWYQQALGQGPEFLTYFNYEAQPDKSGLPSDRFSAERPEGSISTLTIQRTEQRDSAMYRCASSLNSGDFGEQYFGPGTRLTVT.

The chain links TRBV7-2 to TRBJ2-3; 7 bases are shared with TRBD1. J was trimmed by 3 bases and V by 2 bases; bases with no gene match: 5. Germline V lookup: CDR1 SGHTA, CDR2 FQGNSA. The CDR3 contains 15 residues. In DNA form, the CDR3 reads TGTGCCAGCAGCTTAAGAGGGGGCGGGACAGATACGCAGTATTTT. Amino acids: CASSLRGGGTDTQYF.

The table lists this clone with a count of one. V is TRBV5-4 and J is TRBJ2-5; perhaps TRBD1 as D (6 bases). The CDR3 runs to 16 residues. Germline V gene data show CDR1 as SGHNT and CDR2 as YYREEE (reference sequence). V was clipped by 0 bases and J by 2 bases, with 14 bases between them. CDR3 sequence (DNA): TGTGCCAGCAGCTTGGGGGGGCCCTATCCACAAGAGACCCAGTACTTC. It is translated as CASSLGGPYPQETQYF.

The rearrangement uses TRBV6-6 and TRBJ1-2; the match to TRBD1 covers 7 bases. There are 13 residues in the CDR3. Germline trimming cut 5 bases from V and 2 bases from J; bases unmatched to any gene: 2. Germline V CDR1 and CDR2: MNHNY, SVGAGI (reference sequence). The CDR3: CASSGTENYGYTF. CDR3 in DNA: TGTGCCAGCAGTGGGACAGAGAACTATGGCTACACCTTC.

The chain carries TRBV18 and TRBJ1-6; 7 nucleotides agree with TRBD1. The germline CDR1 and CDR2 sequences are KGHSH and LQKENI. The ends lost 6 bases at V and 2 bases at J; junction bases unmatched: 7. The CDR3 has 16 residues. The CDR3 DNA reads as TGTGCCAGCTCCCAACGACAGGGCCCCTATAATTCACCCCTCCACTTT. Translated, it gives CASSQRQGPYNSPLHF.

This rearrangement joins TRBV6-2 or TRBV6-3 to TRBJ2-7; 8 nucleotides agree with TRBD2. The V and J ends lost 4 bases and 3 bases, in that order; junction bases with no gene match: 11. Germline assignment: CDR1 MNHEY and CDR2 SVGEGT. The CDR3 runs to 16 residues. CDR3 in amino acids: CASSSLWTSRGYEQYF. Written as DNA, the CDR3 is TGTGCCAGCAGTTCCCTCTGGACTAGCCGAGGCTACGAGCAGTACTTC.

The CDR3 region has the DNA TGCGCCAGCAGCTTGGCCCAGTTTCAGGACTATGGCTACACCTTC. Amino acid sequence: CASSLAQFQDYGYTF. V is TRBV5-1 and J is TRBJ1-2; no definite D call. This CDR3 is built from 15 residues. Trimming stripped 0 bases from V and 3 bases from J, with 12 bases between. CDR1 and CDR2 from the germline V gene are SGHRS and YFSETQ.

The CDR3 DNA is TGTGCCAGCAGTTTGGGACAGGACAATCAGCCCCAGCATTTT. It yields the protein CASSLGQDNQPQHF. The chain employs TRBV27 and TRBJ1-5; 8 bases fit TRBD1. This CDR3 contains 14 residues. Germline-derived CDR1 and CDR2 are MNHEY and SMNVEV (reference sequence). Losses at the gene ends were 3 bases for V and 3 bases for J; bases not matched to a gene: 1.

The rearrangement uses TRBV6-2 or TRBV6-3 and TRBJ1-2; TRBD1 matches at 9 bases. J gave up 6 bases and V 6 bases, and 2 bases lay outside the gene matches. The V gene's germline CDR1 is MNHEY and CDR2 SVGEGT. There are 12 residues in the CDR3. The DNA of the CDR3 is TGTGCCAGCAGCTGGACAGGGGATGGCTACACCTTC. This gives the protein CASSWTGDGYTF.

The chain employs TRBV5-1 and TRBJ2-7; weak D call: TRBD1 (6 bases). The CDR3 has 16 amino acids. Deletions cut 0 bases from V and 0 bases from J, with 13 bases between. Germline lookup yields CDR1 SGHRS and CDR2 YFSETQ. CDR3 in DNA: TGCGCCAGCAGCTTGGAGTTGTGGGGGCTCTCCTACGAGCAGTACTTC. Residues: CASSLELWGLSYEQYF.

V is TRBV5-5 and J is TRBJ1-1, with 7 nucleotides matching TRBD1. There are 14 residues in the CDR3. V was clipped by 4 bases and J by 3 bases; unmatched bases: 6. Germline V CDR1 and CDR2: SGHKS, YYEKEE (reference sequence). The CDR3 here is CASSPGTADTEAFF. The CDR3 bases are TGTGCCAGCAGCCCCGGGACAGCGGACACTGAAGCTTTCTTT.

The chain employs TRBV5-1 and TRBJ1-1, with 7 bases that match TRBD1. This CDR3 contains 14 residues. Germline CDR1 and CDR2: SGHRS and YFSETQ. J lost 1 base, V lost 6 bases, and 6 bases had no gene match. CDR3 coding DNA: TGCGCCAGCACCGAACAGGGGACGAACACTGAAGCTTTCTTT. It translates to CASTEQGTNTEAFF.